The 27 T cell receptor beta chains presented below share a single source sample, sequenced in a study of T cells after posttransplantation cyclophosphamide. Method: immunoSEQ multiplex PCR; TCRdb's copy keeps in-frame clones and lacks some. The data show fewer than 20,000 clones, about 90% seen once. Cyclophosphamide on days +3 and +4 followed busulfan-fludarabine conditioning and a marrow graft. Here the sequenced sample was CD4+ T cells sorted from blood, taken after allogeneic stem cell transplant with posttransplant cyclophosphamide. These receptors originate from a male patient aged 55 to 69 who received an allogeneic stem cell transplant from a related donor and was CMV-positive. Some T cells may originate from the graft donor.

This clone was counted once. The rearrangement uses TRBV6-5 and TRBJ2-5, with D tentatively TRBD2 (7 bases). V dropped 10 bases and J dropped 4 bases, with 19 bases sitting between them. This CDR3 is 14 amino acids long. Germline lookup yields CDR1 MNHEY and CDR2 SVGAGI. The CDR3 DNA reads as TGTGCCACCAAACGAGGGGGGGCCGGAGAGACCCAGTACTTC. It yields the protein CATKRGGAGETQYF.

This clone showed up just once. The chain combines TRBV28 with TRBJ2-7; D unresolved. Trimming left V 3 bases short and J 5 bases short, with 17 bases between. The germline gives CDR1 MDHEN, CDR2 SYDVKM. This CDR3 region has 15 residues. CDR3 residues: CASSLYFSESDEQYF. The CDR3 DNA sequence: TGTGCCAGCAGTTTGTACTTTTCAGAGAGCGACGAGCAGTACTTC.

This clone appeared once. Other nucleotide sequences in the sample specify the same CDR3. This sequence joins TRBV6-1 and TRBJ1-6; D may be TRBD1 (5 bases). CDR1 is MNHNS, CDR2 SASEGT, per germline. There are 15 residues in the CDR3. V was cut by 7 bases and J by 4 bases, with 14 bases left in between. CDR3 loop: CASIKGEGYNSPLHF. For the CDR3, the DNA is TGTGCCAGCATTAAAGGGGAGGGTTATAATTCACCCCTCCACTTT.

V is TRBV6-1 and J is TRBJ1-1, with D possibly TRBD1 on 6 matching bases. Germline V lookup: CDR1 MNHNS, CDR2 SASEGT. V gave up 2 bases and J gave up 2 bases, with 12 bases separating them. The CDR3 length is 15 residues. DNA of the CDR3: TGTGCCAGCAGTGAATCATGGGGGCTAAACACTGAAGCTTTCTTT. Protein: CASSESWGLNTEAFF.

V and J are TRBV4-3 and TRBJ1-1; 12 positions agree with TRBD1. Germline CDR1 and CDR2: LGHNA and YSLEER. With V trimmed by 0 bases and J by 8 bases, 7 bases remained unmatched. This CDR3 is 16 amino acids long. CDR3 protein: CASSQDRGQGAREAFF. For the CDR3, the DNA is TGCGCCAGCAGCCAAGATCGGGGACAGGGGGCGCGGGAAGCTTTCTTT.

V gene TRBV4-2 combines with J gene TRBJ2-2; 9 positions match TRBD2. V shed 0 bases and J 2 bases; nucleotides not matched to a gene: 4. The CDR3 totals 17 residues. Germline CDR1 LGHNA, CDR2 YNFKEQ. CDR3 DNA sequence: TGTGCCAGCAGCCAAGATCCAGCGGGGGGTAACACCGGGGAGCTGTTTTTT. It encodes CASSQDPAGGNTGELFF.

This clone appeared once. The chain is built from TRBV5-5 and TRBJ2-1; D unclear. Germline V gene lookup returns CDR1 SGHKS and CDR2 YYEKEE (reference sequence). The CDR3 consists of 12 residues. Trimming took off 4 bases at V and 8 bases at J, with 10 bases between the two ends. CDR3 sequence (DNA): TGTGCCAGCAGCATGCCCCCGGATGAGCAGTTCTTC. This codes for CASSMPPDEQFF.

V is TRBV7-6 and J is TRBJ2-1; 11 positions agree with TRBD2. The germline CDR1 and CDR2 sequences are SGHVS and FNYEAQ. The J segment lost 5 bases and the V segment lost 2 bases, leaving 2 bases of the junction unmatched. The CDR3 loop spans 15 amino acids. The CDR3 DNA reads as TGTGCCAGCAGCTTACTAGCGGGGGGAGACAATGAGCAGTTCTTC. Its translation is CASSLLAGGDNEQFF.

This clone was picked up a small number of times. The V and J genes are TRBV6-6 and TRBJ2-7; a possible D gene is TRBD2 (6 bases). Trimming took 5 bases from V and 2 from J, leaving 13 bases between them. The V gene's germline CDR1 is MNHNY and CDR2 SVGAGI (reference sequence). This CDR3 has 14 residues. For the CDR3, the DNA is TGTGCCAGCAGTAGCCGGGACTCTGCCTACGAGCAGTACTTC. Its protein is CASSSRDSAYEQYF.

The chain carries TRBV28 and TRBJ1-2; tentatively, D is TRBD1 (6 bases). This CDR3 is built from 13 residues. The germline V gene has CDR1 MDHEN and CDR2 SYDVKM. V was cut by 11 bases and J by 2 bases, with 15 bases left in between. The CDR3 loop is CASEDRINYGYTF. DNA of the CDR3: TGTGCCTCCGAAGACAGGATCAACTATGGCTACACCTTC.

The V gene is TRBV28, the J gene TRBJ2-3; 11 nucleotides line up with TRBD2. The CDR3 consists of 15 residues. Germline V CDR1 and CDR2: MDHEN, SYDVKM. V shed 5 bases and J 5 bases; nucleotides not matched to a gene: 6. The CDR3 coding sequence is TGTGCCAGCAGTGTTAGCGGGGGGGGAGGAGATACGCAGTATTTT. It specifies CASSVSGGGGDTQYF. Drawing the rest from reference TRBV28 and TRBJ2-3, the complete variable domain is DVKVTQSSRYLVKRTGEKVFLECVQDMDHENMFWYRQDPGLGLRLIYFSYDVKMKEKGDIPEGYSVSREKKERFSLILESASTNQTSMYLCASSVSGGGGDTQYFGPGTRLTVL.

Here the CDR3 DNA reads TGTGCCAGCAGCTTAGTTGCAGTGGCTAATGAAAAACTGTTTTTT. Translating it yields CASSLVAVANEKLFF. The V gene is TRBV11-2, the J gene TRBJ1-4; no definite D call. The CDR3 loop spans 15 amino acids. The germline V and J ends were trimmed by 1 base and 3 bases, with 9 bases remaining between them. Germline V CDR1 and CDR2: SGHAT, FQNNGV. The full variable domain, completed using reference TRBV11-2 and TRBJ1-4, is EAGVAQSPRYKIIEKRQSVAFWCNPISGHATLYWYQQILGQGPKLLIQFQNNGVVDDSQLPKDRFSAERLKGVDSTLKIQPAKLEDSAVYLCASSLVAVANEKLFFGSGTQLSVL.

Remarks on this clone: In the same sample, other DNA sequences code for this CDR3. CDR3 sequence: CASSPDSQETQYF. The CDR3 DNA is TGTGCCAGCTCACCGGACAGCCAAGAGACCCAGTACTTC. The chain recombines TRBV18 with TRBJ2-5; D perhaps matches TRBD1 (6 bases). Germline CDR1 KGHSH, CDR2 LQKENI. There are 13 residues in the CDR3. Trimming took 3 bases from V and 1 from J, leaving 6 bases between them.

This chain links TRBV4-2 with TRBJ2-3, with TRBD2 matching over 15 bases. Trimming cost V 1 base and J 1 base; bases outside gene matches: 6. Germline loops: CDR1 LGHNA, CDR2 YNFKEQ. This CDR3 is built from 19 residues. CDR3 nucleotide sequence: TGTGCCAGCAGCCAAGGGACTAGCGGGGGGGTTGGGCGCACAGATACGCAGTATTTT. Its protein is CASSQGTSGGVGRTDTQYF.

The CDR3 reads CASSLGTGAMNTEAFF. In nucleotides, the CDR3 is TGTGCCAGCAGCCTCGGGACAGGGGCGATGAACACTGAAGCTTTCTTT. This chain joins TRBV7-8 and TRBJ1-1; 10 bases match TRBD1. CDR3 length: 16 amino acids. Germline V gene data show CDR1 as SGHVS and CDR2 as FQNEAQ. V shed 5 bases and J 0 bases; nucleotides not matched to a gene: 6. Full variable domain (rest looked up from reference TRBV7-8 and TRBJ1-1): GAGVSQSPRYKVAKRGQDVALRCDPISGHVSLFWYQQALGQGPEFLTYFQNEAQLDKSGLPSDRFFAERPEGSVSTLKIQRTQQEDSAVYLCASSLGTGAMNTEAFFGQGTRLTVV.

V usage is TRBV6-6 and J usage is TRBJ2-3; D unclear. The CDR3 has 12 amino acids. Germline assignment: CDR1 MNHNY and CDR2 SVGAGI (reference sequence). V gave up 4 bases and J gave up 5 bases, with 7 bases separating them. CDR3 protein: CASSSTRDTQYF. CDR3 DNA sequence: TGTGCCAGCAGTTCCACGAGAGATACGCAGTATTTT.

Of note for this clone: A read error may produce the germline difference seen at one junction end. Additional DNA sequences in this sample encode the identical CDR3. The chain combines TRBV5-1 with TRBJ1-6, with D possibly being TRBD1 (6 bases). Germline V lookup: CDR1 SGHRS, CDR2 YFSETQ. CDR3 length equals 17 residues. CDR3 sequence reads: CASSIPSTGTYNSPLHF. CDR3 DNA: TGCGCCAGCAGCATTCCTTCCACAGGGACCTATAATTCCCCCCTCCACTTT.

The CDR3 DNA reads TGTGCCATCAGTGGCGGTCAAACAGGACACACCATATATTTT. As protein: CAISGGQTGHTIYF. The chain joins TRBV10-3 to TRBJ1-3; D may be TRBD1 (5 bases). The germline V gene encodes CDR1 ENHRY and CDR2 SYGVKD. CDR3 length: 14 amino acids. V was trimmed by 4 bases and J by 8 bases, leaving 15 bases between them.

V is TRBV5-5 and J is TRBJ1-1; perhaps TRBD1 as D (6 bases). Germline assignment: CDR1 SGHKS and CDR2 YYEKEE (reference sequence). CDR3 length: 15 amino acids. V dropped 0 bases and J dropped 1 base, with 10 bases sitting between them. The CDR3 is CASSLDGRGNTEAFF. Written as DNA, the CDR3 is TGTGCCAGCAGCTTGGATGGCAGGGGGAACACTGAAGCTTTCTTT. The whole variable domain, filled in from reference TRBV5-5 and TRBJ1-1, reads DAGVTQSPTHLIKTRGQQVTLRCSPISGHKSVSWYQQVLGQGPQFIFQYYEKEERGRGNFPDRFSARQFPNYSSELNVNALLLGDSALYLCASSLDGRGNTEAFFGQGTRLTVV.

This rearrangement joins TRBV5-1 to TRBJ2-7; 7 bases match TRBD1. The V and J ends lost 0 bases and 1 base, in that order; junction bases with no gene match: 1. The CDR3 has 14 amino acids. Germline V gene lookup returns CDR1 SGHRS and CDR2 YFSETQ. This CDR3 is CASSLDRGSYEQYF. The CDR3, as DNA: TGCGCCAGCAGCTTGGACAGGGGTTCCTACGAGCAGTACTTC. The full variable domain, in which reference TRBV5-1 and TRBJ2-7 provide the parts outside the CDR3, is KAGVTQTPRYLIKTRGQQVTLSCSPISGHRSVSWYQQTPGQGLQFLFEYFSETQRNKGNFPGRFSGRQFSNSRSEMNVSTLELGDSALYLCASSLDRGSYEQYFGPGTRLTVT.

The chain combines TRBV10-3 with TRBJ2-7; 11 bases line up with TRBD1. The CDR3 contains 13 residues. J gave up 5 bases and V 6 bases, and 3 bases lay outside the gene matches. The V gene's germline CDR1 is ENHRY and CDR2 SYGVKD. CDR3 protein: CAIRPGQGDEQYF. The CDR3 bases are TGTGCCATCAGGCCGGGACAGGGGGACGAGCAGTACTTC.

This chain uses TRBV15 with TRBJ1-5, with 8 bases identical to TRBD1. In germline, CDR1 is LNHNV, CDR2 YYDKDF (reference sequence). The CDR3 contains 15 residues. Trimming took 4 bases from V and 11 from J; bases not matched to a gene: 13. CDR3 loop: CATSIGTGRLRAQHF. As DNA, the CDR3 is TGTGCCACCAGCATCGGGACAGGTCGACTCAGGGCCCAGCATTTT.

This chain uses TRBV9 with TRBJ1-1; D not certain. Germline V gene lookup returns CDR1 SGDLS and CDR2 YYNGEE. The CDR3 runs 13 residues. Trimming removed 0 bases from V and 1 base from J, with 4 bases in between. The CDR3 sequence: CASSVDKNTEAFF. CDR3 coding DNA: TGTGCCAGCAGCGTAGACAAGAACACTGAAGCTTTCTTT. The full variable domain, in which reference TRBV9 and TRBJ1-1 provide the parts outside the CDR3, is DSGVTQTPKHLITATGQRVTLRCSPRSGDLSVYWYQQSLDQGLQFLIQYYNGEERAKGNILERFSAQQFPDLHSELNLSSLELGDSALYFCASSVDKNTEAFFGQGTRLTVV.

J is TRBJ2-7 and V is TRBV11-2, with D maybe TRBD1 (6 bases). The CDR3 spans 13 residues. The germline gives CDR1 SGHAT, CDR2 FQNNGV. V lost 6 bases to trimming and J lost 2 bases, with 11 bases between them. The CDR3 DNA follows: TGTGCCAGCAGGCCTCAGGGGACCTACGAGCAGTACTTC. Protein sequence: CASRPQGTYEQYF.

The chain links TRBV18 to TRBJ2-2; the match to TRBD1 covers 8 bases. The CDR3 consists of 19 residues. The trim removed 1 base at V and 2 bases at J, leaving 12 bases unmatched. Germline V gene lookup returns CDR1 KGHSH and CDR2 LQKENI. The CDR3 here is CASSPQTGAIGKNTGELFF. The CDR3 nucleotides are TGTGCCAGCTCACCACAGACAGGGGCCATAGGGAAAAACACCGGGGAGCTGTTTTTT.

The CDR3 here is CASRCRVPYGYTF. The CDR3, as DNA: TGTGCCAGCAGATGCAGGGTCCCCTATGGCTACACCTTC. The chain links TRBV21-1 to TRBJ1-2; the D call in the table, TRBD1, was not verified against the DNA. TRBV21-1 is recorded as a pseudogene. CDR3 length: 13 amino acids.

The rearrangement links TRBV28 to TRBJ1-2; possibly TRBD1 for D (6 bases). V lost 5 bases, J lost 3 bases, and 22 bases lay in between. The CDR3 covers 17 residues. CDR1 and CDR2 from the germline V gene are MDHEN and SYDVKM. The CDR3 nucleotides are TGTGCCAGCAGTCATACAAGGGACGCACAGGGCTACTATGGCTACACCTTC. The encoded protein is CASSHTRDAQGYYGYTF.